One sample yielded the 27 T cell receptor delta chains listed below, sequenced in a study of gamma-delta T cells after stem cell transplantation. TCRdb re-called the RT-PCR reads using CATT. The sample has approximately 2,000 delta-chain clones; 3.8% are singletons. Sequencing used gamma-delta T cells. The source is a human donor. It is not recorded whose cells these are; they may come from a transplant donor.

Turning to this clone: A far larger clone is one nucleotide away, so this likely arose from a read error. In the same sample, other DNA sequences code for this CDR3. The rearrangement uses TRDV2 and TRDJ1, with 8 bases fitting TRDD3. Germline CDR1 GEAIGNYY, CDR2 EKD. This CDR3 is 17 amino acids long. CDR3 region: CACDFVLGVNEADKLIF. CDR3 nucleotide sequence: TGTGCCTGTGACTTCGTACTGGGGGTCAACGAGGCCGATAAGCTCATCTTT.

By sample fraction, this clone is medium-sized (0.01 to 0.1%). This sample also contains other DNA sequences that code for the same CDR3. The rearrangement joins TRDV2 to TRDJ1, with D perhaps assigned TRDD2 or TRDD3 (5 bases each). The CDR3 totals 16 residues. CDR1 is GEAIGNYY, CDR2 EKD, per germline. Trimming removed 1 base from V and 2 bases from J, with 16 bases in between. CDR3 in DNA: TGTGCCTGTGACACATTAGGACCTACTGGTACCGATAAACTCATCTTT. Its protein is CACDTLGPTGTDKLIF.

This clone appeared a single time. The chain has TRDV1 and TRDJ1; 12 bases fit TRDD3. The CDR3 length is 21 residues. V shed 5 bases and J 0 bases; nucleotides not matched to a gene: 19. CDR1 and CDR2 (germline): TSWWSYY, QGS. CDR3 in amino acids: CALGNRRYWGIPVSYTDKLIF. CDR3 coding DNA: TGTGCTCTTGGGAACCGCCGGTACTGGGGGATACCCGTCAGCTACACCGATAAACTCATCTTT.

In its sample, this clone is medium-sized (0.01 to 0.1%). The chain joins TRDV2 to TRDJ1; 13 nucleotides match TRDD3. The trim removed 3 bases at V and 4 bases at J, leaving 7 bases unmatched. This CDR3 is built from 16 residues. In germline, CDR1 is GEAIGNYY, CDR2 EKD. The CDR3 DNA sequence: TGTGCCTGTGACGCCCTTACTGGGGGATACGTCGATAAACTCATCTTT. Its protein is CACDALTGGYVDKLIF.

Regarding this clone: A far larger clone is one nucleotide away, so this likely arose from a read error. Other DNA sequences from this sample encode an identical CDR3 as well. This chain links TRDV2 with TRDJ3; 9 positions agree with TRDD3. There are 17 residues in the CDR3. Germline lookup yields CDR1 GEAIGNYY and CDR2 EKD. The CDR3 sequence: CACLLGESSWDTRQMFF. In DNA form, the CDR3 reads TGTGCCTGTCTACTGGGGGAAAGCTCCTGGGACACTCGACAGATGTTTTTC.

A few counts support this clone. This sample also contains other DNA sequences that code for the same CDR3. The rearrangement links TRDV2 to TRDJ1; 8 bases are a match to TRDD3. The CDR3 length is 17 residues. The J segment lost 13 bases and the V segment lost 0 bases, leaving 21 bases of the junction unmatched. In germline, CDR1 is GEAIGNYY, CDR2 EKD. CDR3 nucleotides: TGTGCCTGTGACACCGTACTGGGGGTTCCGTACACCGATAAGCCCATCTTT. It encodes CACDTVLGVPYTDKPIF.

This clone showed up just a few times. TCRdb has a much larger clone's protein, which differs at residue 14 from the translation of this DNA, likely because of a read error; what is shown is the protein translated from the DNA. The V call is TRDV2, the J call TRDJ1, with TRDD3 matching 9 bases. The CDR3 is 19 residues long. Losses at the gene ends were 2 bases for V and 3 bases for J; bases not matched to a gene: 18. CDR1 GEAIGNYY and CDR2 EKD come from the germline V gene. CDR3 region: CACDSVLGDPARYADKLIF. CDR3 DNA sequence: TGTGCCTGTGACAGCGTACTGGGGGACCCCGCCCGGTACGCCGATAAACTCATCTTT.

By its share, this clone is medium-sized (0.01 to 0.1%). The V call is TRDV2, the J call TRDJ1; 12 nucleotides match TRDD3. Germline assignment: CDR1 GEAIGNYY and CDR2 EKD. After removal of 0 bases from V and 0 bases from J, the junction contained 31 bases not matched to a gene. The CDR3 is 26 amino acids. As DNA, the CDR3 is TGTGCCTGTGACACCGTTCCTCAAACCCCCTTCCCAAACCCTGGGGGATACGCGGCGGACACCGATAAACTCATCTTT. This codes for CACDTVPQTPFPNPGGYAADTDKLIF.

A remark on this clone: This DNA translates differently at residue 17 from the TCRdb protein, which is that of a much larger clone; a read error is likely, and the protein shown is the DNA's own translation. The chain employs TRDV1 and TRDJ2; 13 nucleotides match TRDD3. This CDR3 is 22 amino acids long. Per the germline V gene, CDR1 is TSWWSYY and CDR2 is QGS. The trim removed 5 bases at V and 6 bases at J, leaving 24 bases unmatched. The CDR3 loop is CALGNPFWTGGYAKSLPAQLFF. The CDR3 DNA sequence: TGTGCTCTTGGGAACCCCTTCTGGACTGGGGGATACGCCAAGTCCTTGCCAGCACAACTCTTCTTT.

A few counts support this clone. An end of the junction differs from the germline gene, which may be a read error. This chain uses TRDV2 with TRDJ3, with 12 bases matching TRDD3. This CDR3 is built from 19 residues. Germline assignment: CDR1 GEAIGNYY and CDR2 EKD. The CDR3 DNA reads as TGTGCCTGTGACCCCACTGGGGGATACCGAAGCTGGGACACCCGACGGATGTTTTTC. Translated: CACDPTGGYRSWDTRRMFF.

This clone occurred a few times. This is likely an artifact of a read error, given a far larger clone one base away. Within the sample, other DNA sequences also encode this same CDR3. This chain's CDR3 is CACDTLYTGGSYTDKLIF. The CDR3 DNA reads as TGTGCCTGTGACACCCTCTATACTGGGGGATCCTACACCGATAAACTCATCTTC. This chain connects TRDV2 to TRDJ1; TRDD3 agrees at 10 bases. The CDR3 extends over 18 amino acids. Looked up from germline, CDR1 is GEAIGNYY and CDR2 is EKD.

This clone occurred a few times. TCRdb and the translated DNA give different amino acids at residue 10; the protein presented here is the one translated from the DNA. V usage is TRDV2 and J usage is TRDJ1, with D maybe TRDD3 (6 bases). Deletions cut 1 base from V and 3 bases from J, with 23 bases between. The length of the CDR3 is 18 residues. The germline CDR1 and CDR2 sequences are GEAIGNYY and EKD. CDR3 in amino acids: CACDTLDAGDPLADKLIF. In nucleotides, the CDR3 is TGTGCCTGTGACACATTAGACGCTGGGGACCCATTGGCCGATAAACTCATCTTT.

Remarks on this clone: This likely came from a read error, as a far larger clone is one base away. Different DNA sequences within this sample yield the same CDR3. This chain joins TRDV2 and TRDJ3, with TRDD3 matching 10 bases. There are 20 residues in the CDR3. Per germline, CDR1 GEAIGNYY and CDR2 EKD. In DNA form, the CDR3 reads TGTGCCTGTGACACCGGCGGTGGGGGATACCATCCCTGGGACACACGACAGATGTTTTTC. This gives the protein CACDTGGGGYHPWDTRQMFF.

About this clone itself: Other DNA sequences in the sample encode the same CDR3. The genes are TRDV1 and TRDJ1, with TRDD2 identical over 7 bases. The CDR3 loop spans 20 amino acids. CDR1 is TSWWSYY, CDR2 QGS, per germline. V gave up 3 bases and J gave up 8 bases; unmatched junction bases: 27. The CDR3 coding sequence is TGTGCTCTTGGGGAGTCCGCGTCCGGGCCCCTCCTTCCTCCCAGGGGGAAACTCATCTTT. Amino acids: CALGESASGPLLPPRGKLIF.

As to this clone: One base away lies a much larger clone, so this may be a sequencing read error. Other DNA sequences in the sample encode the same CDR3. V is TRDV1 and J is TRDJ1; TRDD3 might be the D (5 bases). The V and J ends lost 3 bases and 3 bases respectively, with 26 bases between them. The germline V gene encodes CDR1 TSWWSYY and CDR2 QGS. The CDR3 spans 19 residues. The CDR3, as DNA: TGTGCTCTTGGGGAGCCCTTAGTACGGGGCGCCGGGGGCGCCGATAAACTCATCTTT. Its protein is CALGEPLVRGAGGADKLIF.

Worth noting for this clone: A much larger clone differs by one base, so this may be a read error. This chain joins TRDV2 and TRDJ1, with TRDD3 matching over 7 bases. The CDR3 loop spans 16 amino acids. Germline assignment: CDR1 GEAIGNYY and CDR2 EKD. The CDR3 DNA is TGTGCCTGTGCCACCTTGGGATCGAGGGGGATCGATAAACTCATCTTT. It is translated as CACATLGSRGIDKLIF.

This clone is categorized as medium-sized (0.01 to 0.1%). This chain links TRDV2 with TRDJ3; 9 positions agree with TRDD3. V lost 3 bases and J lost 1; bases outside the gene matches: 18. The CDR3 length is 22 residues. From germline, CDR1 is GEAIGNYY and CDR2 EKD. This CDR3 is CACDPPSNAGGSRSWDTRQMFF. The CDR3 DNA follows: TGTGCCTGTGACCCACCTTCTAACGCTGGGGGATCTCGGTCCTGGGACACCCGACAGATGTTTTTC.

The table lists this clone with a few counts. Possible read error: a much larger clone is one base away. Other DNA sequences within the sample encode an identical CDR3. The V gene is TRDV2, the J gene TRDJ1, with 13 bases matching TRDD3. The germline V gene encodes CDR1 GEAIGNYY and CDR2 EKD. The CDR3 contains 15 residues. The ends lost 3 bases at V and 9 bases at J; junction bases unmatched: 9. This chain's CDR3 is CACDFILTGGYELIF. For the CDR3, the DNA is TGTGCCTGTGACTTCATTCTGACTGGGGGATACGAACTCATCTTT.

For this clone: This may come from a read error, since a much larger clone is one base off. Other DNA sequences from this sample encode an identical CDR3 as well. This chain uses TRDV2 with TRDJ1; D remains unclear. Germline CDR1 and CDR2: GEAIGNYY and EKD. Trimming shortened V by 3 bases and J by 4 bases, and 23 bases separated the two germline ends. CDR3 size: 17 residues. This CDR3 reads CACDSITPGSAGDKLIF. The DNA of the CDR3 is TGTGCCTGTGACTCCATTACCCCCGGTTCTGCGGGCGATAAACTCATCTTT.

Worth noting for this clone: This likely traces to a read error, being one base from a far larger clone. In the same sample, other DNA sequences code for this CDR3. The chain couples TRDV2 to TRDJ1; D may be TRDD3 (6 bases). Germline lookup yields CDR1 GEAIGNYY and CDR2 EKD. This CDR3 contains 14 residues. The CDR3 bases are TGTGCCTGTGACTCTCTGGGGATCACCGATAAGCTCATCTTT. Encoded protein: CACDSLGITDKLIF.

The V call is TRDV2, the J call TRDJ2, with 8 positions matching TRDD3. The CDR3 spans 19 residues. After removal of 0 bases from V and 1 base from J, the junction contained 12 bases not matched to a gene. Per germline, CDR1 GEAIGNYY and CDR2 EKD. The CDR3 sequence is CACDTVGMGDFFLTAQLFF. Here the CDR3 DNA reads TGTGCCTGTGACACCGTGGGGATGGGGGATTTCTTTTTGACAGCACAACTCTTCTTT.

This clone has just a few counts. TCRdb's entry gives the protein of a much larger clone, which mismatches this DNA's translation at residue 9, likely from a read error; the protein reported here is translated from the DNA. The gene calls are TRDV2 and TRDJ1; D remains ambiguous. Between the trimmed V and J ends, which lost 0 bases and 1 base, there was a span of 17 bases. The CDR3 runs to 17 residues. Germline V CDR1 and CDR2: GEAIGNYY, EKD. The CDR3 region has the DNA TGTGCCTGTGACACCGTCGAGGGACATAAAGGCACCGATAAACTCATCTTT. Translated: CACDTVEGHKGTDKLIF.

A word on this clone: At the DNA level, this CDR3 is encoded by other sequences in the same sample as well. The genes are TRDV2 and TRDJ1; 10 bases are a match to TRDD3. This CDR3 has 19 amino acids. Trimming at V came to 0 bases and at J to 0 bases, leaving 12 bases not matched to a gene. From germline, CDR1 is GEAIGNYY and CDR2 EKD. The CDR3: CACDTVVLGDSTYTDKLIF. CDR3 nucleotides: TGTGCCTGTGACACCGTGGTACTGGGGGATTCCACGTACACCGATAAACTCATCTTT.

With respect to this clone: This DNA's translation differs at residue 12 from TCRdb's protein, which comes from a much larger clone; a read error is likely, and the protein shown is translated from the DNA. The chain links TRDV2 to TRDJ2, with 12 bases lining up with TRDD3. Germline lookup yields CDR1 GEAIGNYY and CDR2 EKD. V trimming: 4 bases; J trimming: 6 bases; junction bases outside the gene matches: 11. The CDR3 has 17 amino acids. The CDR3 nucleotides are TGTGCCTGTGAACCACTGGGGGATACTGCCTTGTCAGCACAACTCTTCTTT. Protein: CACEPLGDTALSAQLFF.

This clone is medium-sized by share. The V call is TRDV2, the J call TRDJ1; 12 bases are a match to TRDD3. CDR3 size: 19 residues. V shed 0 bases and J 0 bases; nucleotides not matched to a gene: 10. CDR1 and CDR2 from the germline V gene are GEAIGNYY and EKD. The CDR3 DNA is TGTGCCTGTGACACCGTTCTTACTGGGGGATACAGGTACACCGATAAACTCATCTTT. Its translation: CACDTVLTGGYRYTDKLIF.

Remarks on this clone: A far larger clone is off by one base, so a read error is likely. The chain has TRDV1 and TRDJ1; weak D call: TRDD2 (8 bases). Trimming pared 7 bases from V and 2 bases from J, leaving 41 bases between. This CDR3 region has 23 residues. Germline CDR1 TSWWSYY, CDR2 QGS. The DNA of the CDR3 is TGTGCTCTTGTGGAGATCCTTCCTATTAACGTTTACTGGGGACCAATTAGGACCGATAAACTCATCTTT. It specifies CALVEILPINVYWGPIRTDKLIF.

This clone is medium-sized within its sample. Other nucleotide sequences from this sample produce the same CDR3. The J gene is TRDJ1, the V gene TRDV2, with 13 bases that match TRDD3. This CDR3 is 20 amino acids long. Germline V CDR1 and CDR2: GEAIGNYY, EKD. V lost 3 bases, J lost 2 bases, and 17 bases stayed unmatched. CDR3 in amino acids: CACDAVLGDTRGSGTDKLIF. CDR3 DNA: TGTGCCTGTGACGCCGTACTGGGGGATACGCGGGGTTCGGGGACCGATAAACTCATCTTT.